Shown below are 22 T cell receptor beta chains from a single sample sequenced in a study of blood T cell repertoires in COVID-19. The protocol was immunoSEQ multiplex PCR, while the TCRdb copy is restricted to in-frame clones and leaves out a portion. The sample has some 200,000 clones, approximately 81% seen once; the top ten hold about 5.1%. The source material was peripheral blood. These receptors were obtained from a woman aged 55-69 years who had recovered from COVID-19.

This clone was seen more than once but under ten times. V and J are TRBV14 and TRBJ1-1; D remains unclear. V shed 4 bases and J shed 2 bases, with 5 bases lying between them. Germline V gene data show CDR1 as SGHDN and CDR2 as FVKESK. The CDR3 extends over 12 amino acids. The CDR3: CASSRGNTEAFF. In nucleotides, the CDR3 is TGTGCCAGCAGCCGAGGTAACACTGAAGCTTTCTTT. The whole variable domain, remainder taken from reference TRBV14 and TRBJ1-1, is EAGVTQFPSHSVIEKGQTVTLRCDPISGHDNLYWYRRVMGKEIKFLLHFVKESKQDESGMPNNRFLAERTGGTYSTLKVQPAELEDSGVYFCASSRGNTEAFFGQGTRLTVV.

This clone was picked up one time. The rearrangement uses TRBV5-4 and TRBJ1-1; 7 positions agree with TRBD1. Germline loops: CDR1 SGHNT, CDR2 YYREEE (reference sequence). The CDR3 loop spans 16 amino acids. V gave up 0 bases and J gave up 4 bases; unmatched junction bases: 9. The CDR3 sequence: CASSLGGRGPGTEAFF. CDR3 coding DNA: TGTGCCAGCAGCTTGGGGGGTAGGGGGCCTGGCACTGAAGCTTTCTTT.

V usage is TRBV3-1 (or the pseudogene TRBV3-2) and J usage is TRBJ2-5; 9 nucleotides match TRBD2. V gave up 3 bases and J gave up 5 bases; unmatched junction bases: 7. This CDR3 comprises 15 residues. CDR1 is LGHDT and CDR2 is YNNKEL in the germline V gene (reference sequence). The CDR3: CASSHGGGARETQYF. The CDR3 coding sequence is TGTGCCAGCAGCCACGGCGGGGGGGCCAGGGAGACCCAGTACTTC.

The chain couples TRBV4-1 to TRBJ1-2; 9 positions agree with TRBD1. Trimming removed 4 bases from V and 8 bases from J; junction bases left unmatched: 8. Germline CDR1 is MGHRA and CDR2 is YSYEKL. The CDR3 has 14 amino acids. In DNA, the CDR3 is TGCGCCAGCAGCCTAGAGGACAGGGGTAACGGCTACACCTTC. This gives the protein CASSLEDRGNGYTF.

V gene TRBV5-5 combines with J gene TRBJ1-1, with 8 bases fitting TRBD1. J lost 5 bases, V lost 2 bases, and 8 bases had no gene match. The CDR3 is 15 amino acids. In germline, CDR1 is SGHKS, CDR2 YYEKEE (reference sequence). The CDR3 bases are TGTGCCAGCAGCTTCACCCAAGACAGGGGAACTGAAGCTTTCTTT. Its translation: CASSFTQDRGTEAFF.

The rearrangement joins TRBV4-2 to TRBJ2-2; 8 positions agree with TRBD2. Germline V gene lookup returns CDR1 LGHNA and CDR2 YNFKEQ. V lost 0 bases, J lost 2 bases, and 8 bases stayed unmatched. This CDR3 has 18 residues. The CDR3 DNA reads as TGTGCCAGCAGCCAAGACGGGGGGGCCCCTAAAAACACCGGGGAGCTGTTTTTT. Protein sequence: CASSQDGGAPKNTGELFF.

The chain recombines TRBV10-3 with TRBJ1-1, with a weak D call TRBD1 (6 bases). This CDR3 contains 13 residues. Germline CDR1 reads ENHRY; CDR2 reads SYGVKD. Deletions cut 5 bases from V and 5 bases from J, with 12 bases between. The CDR3: CAISYSQGTEAFF. The CDR3 DNA follows: TGTGCCATCAGTTATTCACAGGGTACTGAAGCTTTCTTT.

This sequence joins TRBV6-5 and TRBJ2-2; 8 positions agree with TRBD1. V trimming: 6 bases; J trimming: 0 bases; junction bases outside the gene matches: 0. The V gene's germline CDR1 is MNHEY and CDR2 SVGAGI. The CDR3 runs 14 residues. CDR3 protein: CASSRGPNTGELFF. Here the CDR3 DNA reads TGTGCCAGCAGCAGGGGGCCGAACACCGGGGAGCTGTTTTTT.

The chain uses TRBV3-1 (or the pseudogene TRBV3-2) and TRBJ1-6, with 11 bases lining up with TRBD1. In germline, CDR1 is LGHDT, CDR2 YNNKEL (reference sequence). The CDR3 contains 17 residues. Unmatched junction bases numbered 5, after V lost 0 bases and J lost 7 bases. CDR3 protein: CASSQDKDRGPNSPLHF. In DNA form, the CDR3 reads TGTGCCAGCAGCCAAGATAAGGACAGGGGGCCAAATTCACCCCTCCACTTT.

This clone has just a few counts. This chain uses TRBV7-9 with TRBJ2-2, with a possible D match to TRBD1 (6 bases). This CDR3 contains 15 residues. CDR1 SEHNR and CDR2 FQNEAQ come from the germline V gene (reference sequence). V was trimmed by 2 bases and J by 3 bases, leaving 10 bases between them. This CDR3 is CASSLNRADTGELFF. The CDR3 DNA sequence: TGTGCCAGCAGCTTAAACAGGGCGGACACCGGGGAGCTGTTTTTT.

The chain couples TRBV7-2 to TRBJ2-3, with D perhaps matching TRBD1 (6 bases). V was pared by 1 base and J by 6 bases, with 14 bases between. The CDR3 has 15 residues. CDR1 is SGHTA and CDR2 is FQGNSA in the germline V gene. The DNA for the CDR3 is TGTGCCAGCAGCTTAGGTGGGGGCACCGTGGATACGCAGTATTTT. Its protein is CASSLGGGTVDTQYF.

The chain has TRBV9 and TRBJ1-1; maybe TRBD1 (5 bases). The CDR3 has 16 amino acids. Germline CDR1 reads SGDLS; CDR2 reads YYNGEE. The V end was cut by 0 bases, the J end by 1 base, with 13 bases between. The CDR3 here is CASSVGQGAENTEAFF. The CDR3 DNA follows: TGTGCCAGCAGCGTAGGCCAAGGGGCCGAGAACACTGAAGCTTTCTTT. Using reference TRBV9 and TRBJ1-1 for the parts outside the CDR3, the full variable domain is DSGVTQTPKHLITATGQRVTLRCSPRSGDLSVYWYQQSLDQGLQFLIQYYNGEERAKGNILERFSAQQFPDLHSELNLSSLELGDSALYFCASSVGQGAENTEAFFGQGTRLTVV.

The J gene is TRBJ1-2, the V gene TRBV2, with 9 bases identical to TRBD1. The V segment lost 8 bases and the J segment 5 bases; nucleotides outside the gene matches: 3. Germline V gene lookup returns CDR1 SNHLY and CDR2 FYNNEI. This CDR3 contains 12 residues. DNA of the CDR3: TGTGCCAGCGACGGACAGGGGTATGGCTACACCTTC. Protein sequence: CASDGQGYGYTF. The full variable domain, its missing parts supplied by reference TRBV2 and TRBJ1-2, is EPEVTQTPSHQVTQMGQEVILRCVPISNHLYFYWYRQILGQKVEFLVSFYNNEISEKSEIFDDQFSVERPDGSNFTLKIRSTKLEDSAMYFCASDGQGYGYTFGSGTRLTVV.

V gene TRBV10-3 combines with J gene TRBJ2-5; tentative D call: TRBD1 (5 bases). The CDR3 has 14 residues. Germline CDR1 is ENHRY and CDR2 is SYGVKD. The germline V and J ends were trimmed by 10 bases and 3 bases, with 18 bases remaining between them. CDR3 protein: CATGVGRDKETQYF. Here the CDR3 DNA reads TGTGCCACCGGCGTCGGCAGGGATAAAGAGACCCAGTACTTC.

This CDR3 reads CATSRTPLRAGETEAFF. Written as DNA, the CDR3 is TGTGCCACCAGCAGAACACCCTTGCGGGCAGGGGAGACTGAAGCTTTCTTT. This chain uses TRBV15 with TRBJ1-1, with D possibly being TRBD1 (6 bases). Trimming removed 2 bases at V and 5 bases at J, with 21 bases between. Germline V gene data show CDR1 as LNHNV and CDR2 as YYDKDF (reference sequence). The CDR3 contains 17 residues.

The chain couples TRBV29-1 to TRBJ2-1; 8 bases map to TRBD2. The germline gives CDR1 SQVTM, CDR2 ANQGSEA. The J segment lost 2 bases and the V segment lost 7 bases, leaving 4 bases of the junction unmatched. This CDR3 has 13 amino acids. Here the CDR3 reads CSARTSPYNEQFF. The DNA of the CDR3 is TGCAGCGCTAGGACTAGCCCCTACAATGAGCAGTTCTTC.

The chain has TRBV5-6 and TRBJ1-2; no definite D call. V was pared by 4 bases and J by 8 bases, with 15 bases between. The CDR3 contains 13 residues. Germline CDR1 and CDR2: SGHDT and YYEEEE. In DNA, the CDR3 is TGTGCCAGCAGCCCCCCGGCGGGAGGGGGCTACACCTTC. Protein product: CASSPPAGGGYTF.

This chain uses TRBV7-2 with TRBJ2-1, with 7 nucleotides matching TRBD1. Per germline, CDR1 SGHTA and CDR2 FQGNSA. This CDR3 spans 15 amino acids. V trimming: 2 bases; J trimming: 0 bases; junction bases outside the gene matches: 1. The DNA for the CDR3 is TGTGCCAGCAGCTTATCAGGGGGCTCCTACAATGAGCAGTTCTTC. Translated, it gives CASSLSGGSYNEQFF.

The genes are TRBV5-1 and TRBJ2-5, with TRBD1 as a possible D gene (6 bases). CDR1 SGHRS and CDR2 YFSETQ come from the germline V gene. The CDR3 contains 14 residues. Trimming shortened V by 1 base and J by 4 bases, and 11 bases separated the two germline ends. CDR3 DNA sequence: TGCGCCAGCAGCTTGACAGGGTGGTCAGAGACCCAGTACTTC. This sequence encodes CASSLTGWSETQYF.

V gene TRBV10-3 combines with J gene TRBJ1-5; TRBD1 matches 7 bases. The J segment lost 0 bases and the V segment lost 2 bases, leaving 1 base of the junction unmatched. This CDR3 is built from 15 residues. CDR1 ENHRY and CDR2 SYGVKD come from the germline V gene. Here the CDR3 DNA reads TGTGCCATCAGTGAGGGACAGGATAGCAATCAGCCCCAGCATTTT. Protein product: CAISEGQDSNQPQHF.

The chain joins TRBV6-4 to TRBJ1-2, with 8 bases identical to TRBD1. CDR1 MRHNA and CDR2 SNTAGT come from the germline V gene. This CDR3 spans 14 amino acids. V trimming: 6 bases; J trimming: 7 bases; junction bases outside the gene matches: 10. CDR3 sequence reads: CASRWTQGAGGYTF. DNA for the CDR3: TGTGCCAGCAGATGGACTCAGGGGGCCGGTGGCTACACCTTC.

The rearrangement links TRBV12-5 to TRBJ1-1; D may be TRBD1 (6 bases). The germline V gene encodes CDR1 LGHNT and CDR2 FRNRAP. The V and J ends lost 3 bases and 2 bases respectively, with 10 bases between them. This CDR3 has 14 amino acids. As DNA, the CDR3 is TGTGCTAGTGGTTTAGGGACACTTAACACTGAAGCTTTCTTT. This translates into CASGLGTLNTEAFF.